The 19 T cell receptor beta chains given below trace back to one sample, sequenced in a study of blood T cells in healthy people across ages. A second roughly 6 to 12 cycle PCR used barcoded and J-beta primers. From the 5' RACE reads, TCRdb called clonotypes with MiXCR, one entry per CDR3 protein. Of about 1.4 million distinct CDR3 sequences in the sample, 45% to 70% were seen once. Sequencing was done on a sample of blood. These receptors were obtained from a man younger than 35 in good health.

The chain joins TRBV13 to TRBJ2-2; D remains ambiguous. CDR1 and CDR2 from the germline V gene are PRHDT and FYEKMQ (reference sequence). This CDR3 has 17 residues. Trimming pared 5 bases from V and 1 base from J, leaving 17 bases between. Here the CDR3 DNA reads TGTGCCAGCAGCCCCCGCAAGGATATTGAGAACACCGGGGAGCTGTTTTTT. Translated: CASSPRKDIENTGELFF.

This clonotype has just a few counts. The chain employs TRBV4-1 and TRBJ1-2; a possible D gene is TRBD1 (5 bases). V was cut by 4 bases and J by 8 bases, with 26 bases left in between. Per germline, CDR1 MGHRA and CDR2 YSYEKL. This CDR3 has 17 amino acids. The CDR3 DNA sequence: TGCGCCAGCAGCCGCCCACCTAGTGGCAGGGAAAGAAACGGCTACACCTTC. Translated: CASSRPPSGRERNGYTF.

This clonotype was seen many times. A read error may produce the germline difference seen at one junction end. This chain uses TRBV5-1 with TRBJ2-5, with D possibly TRBD2 on 5 matching bases. The CDR3 extends over 11 amino acids. CDR1 SGHRS and CDR2 YFSETQ come from the germline V gene. In DNA, the CDR3 is TGTGCCAGCAGCGGCCAAGAGACCCAGTACTTC. It encodes CASSGQETQYF.

This rearrangement joins TRBV24-1 to TRBJ2-2; a possible D gene is TRBD1 (5 bases). This CDR3 has 19 amino acids. The germline gives CDR1 KGHDR, CDR2 SFDVKD. V was trimmed by 4 bases and J by 0 bases, leaving 20 bases between them. The CDR3 bases are TGTGCCACCAGTGACCCCTCCGACCCAGACAGACCGAACACCGGGGAGCTGTTTTTT. The encoded protein is CATSDPSDPDRPNTGELFF.

V usage is TRBV6-5 and J usage is TRBJ2-6, with D perhaps TRBD2 (6 bases). Looked up from germline, CDR1 is MNHEY and CDR2 is SVGAGI. The CDR3 totals 20 residues. Trimming cost V 0 bases and J 0 bases, with 18 bases left between them. The CDR3 bases are TGTGCCAGCAGTTACTCCGGGGGTTGGCGGGACCTCTCTGGGGCCAACGTCCTGACTTTC. The encoded protein is CASSYSGGWRDLSGANVLTF.

In DNA form, the CDR3 reads TGTGCCAGCAGCTTGGCCCCACTAGCGGGAGGGCAGAATGAGCAGTTCTTC. It codes for CASSLAPLAGGQNEQFF. This chain connects TRBV5-5 to TRBJ2-1, with TRBD2 matching 13 bases. This CDR3 region has 17 residues. Germline trimming cut 0 bases from V and 7 bases from J; bases unmatched to any gene: 7. Germline loops: CDR1 SGHKS, CDR2 YYEKEE (reference sequence).

V usage is TRBV27 and J usage is TRBJ2-7; D remains ambiguous. Trimming took off 6 bases at V and 6 bases at J, with 9 bases between the two ends. Looked up from germline, CDR1 is MNHEY and CDR2 is SMNVEV (reference sequence). The CDR3 sequence is 11 residues long. The CDR3 coding sequence is TGTGCCAGCAGCAGCAATGCCGAGCAGTACTTC. It yields the protein CASSSNAEQYF.

V and J are TRBV12-5 and TRBJ2-1, with 13 bases fitting TRBD2. The CDR3 runs 16 residues. V lost 4 bases to trimming and J lost 7 bases; unmatched junction nucleotides: 7. CDR1 LGHNT and CDR2 FRNRAP come from the germline V gene. The CDR3 sequence: CASGSPGLAGRNEQFF. CDR3 nucleotide sequence: TGTGCTAGTGGTTCCCCGGGACTAGCGGGAAGGAATGAGCAGTTCTTC.

The V call is TRBV27, the J call TRBJ1-2; D gene uncertain. This CDR3 has 13 amino acids. V lost 7 bases and J 4 bases, leaving 13 bases between the germline ends. Germline lookup yields CDR1 MNHEY and CDR2 SMNVEV (reference sequence). The CDR3 nucleotides read TGTGCCAGCAAACCCAGAGGACTCTATGGCTACACCTTC. It specifies CASKPRGLYGYTF.

The chain links TRBV7-9 to TRBJ2-2, with D possibly being TRBD1 (5 bases). The length of the CDR3 is 12 residues. V shed 9 bases and J shed 3 bases, with 8 bases lying between them. Germline V lookup: CDR1 SEHNR, CDR2 FQNEAQ (reference sequence). The CDR3, as DNA: TGTGCCAGGACAGAGGACACCGGGGAGCTGTTTTTT. Amino acids: CARTEDTGELFF.

This clonotype was detected a few times. The V and J genes are TRBV20-1 and TRBJ2-5; the D is unclear. The V end was cut by 6 bases, the J end by 1 base, with 12 bases between. This CDR3 region has 13 residues. Germline CDR1 and CDR2: DFQATT and SNEGSKA (reference sequence). The CDR3 region is CSARKEPQETQYF. CDR3 sequence (DNA): TGCAGTGCAAGAAAAGAGCCCCAAGAGACCCAGTACTTC.

J is TRBJ2-1 and V is TRBV27; either TRBD1 or TRBD2 may fit D (5 bases each). The CDR3 runs to 15 residues. CDR1 is MNHEY and CDR2 is SMNVEV in the germline V gene (reference sequence). V was shortened by 5 bases and J by 10 bases, with 21 bases between the two germline ends. CDR3 DNA: TGTGCCAGCAGTACTAGACAGAAATTACAAGGGGAGCAGTTCTTC. Residues: CASSTRQKLQGEQFF.

A remark on this clonotype: Germline is not matched at one junction end, which may reflect a read error. The chain is built from TRBV7-2 and TRBJ1-2; 7 positions match TRBD1. In germline, CDR1 is SGHTA, CDR2 FQGNSA. The CDR3 runs to 15 residues. The CDR3 DNA is TGTGCCAGCAGCTTAATCAACCTAGGGGGCTATGGCTGCACCTTC. Translated, it gives CASSLINLGGYGCTF.

The chain joins TRBV6-5 to TRBJ1-1, with TRBD1 matching 10 bases. CDR1 and CDR2 from the germline V gene are MNHEY and SVGAGI. There are 14 residues in the CDR3. V gave up 4 bases and J gave up 4 bases; unmatched junction bases: 3. CDR3 in DNA: TGTGCCAGCAGTTCGGGACAGGGGTTCACTGAAGCTTTCTTT. Its protein is CASSSGQGFTEAFF.

V and J are TRBV7-6 and TRBJ2-1, with D possibly being TRBD2 (5 bases). Germline lookup yields CDR1 SGHVS and CDR2 FNYEAQ. V was trimmed by 5 bases and J by 6 bases, leaving 14 bases between them. The CDR3 extends over 14 amino acids. This CDR3 is CASSLDGGPNEQFF. Written as DNA, the CDR3 is TGTGCCAGCAGCCTTGACGGAGGCCCCAATGAGCAGTTCTTC.

The chain uses TRBV4-2 and TRBJ2-7; TRBD1 matches 9 bases. In germline, CDR1 is LGHNA, CDR2 YNFKEQ. The junction had 13 bases not matched to a gene; V was cut back by 4 bases and J by 3 bases. The CDR3 is 17 amino acids. CDR3 sequence (DNA): TGTGCCAGCAGCCGGCCGGGACAGGGAGGTTCGGGCTACGAGCAGTACTTC. Its translation is CASSRPGQGGSGYEQYF.

This clonotype has only a few counts. This sequence joins TRBV6-1 and TRBJ2-1; perhaps D is TRBD1 or TRBD2 (6 bases each). The V gene lost 4 bases and the J gene lost 4 bases, with 14 bases spanning the gap. Germline CDR1 and CDR2: MNHNS and SASEGT. The CDR3 runs 15 residues. The CDR3 DNA reads as TGTGCCAGCAGTGCGTTGGGGGGCGCGTACAATGAGCAGTTCTTC. This encodes CASSALGGAYNEQFF.

The CDR3 sequence is CASSQEEGRTQETQYF. For the CDR3, the DNA is TGCGCCAGCAGCCAAGAGGAAGGCAGGACCCAAGAGACCCAGTACTTC. The rearrangement joins TRBV4-1 to TRBJ2-7, with D uncertain. The end of the DNA aligns better with TRBJ2-5, so the J call may be wrong. Per the germline V gene, CDR1 is MGHRA and CDR2 is YSYEKL. This CDR3 is 16 amino acids long.

This clonotype was recorded only once. The chain is built from TRBV28 and TRBJ2-7; TRBD2 might be the D (5 bases). V dropped 6 bases and J dropped 2 bases, with 14 bases sitting between them. This CDR3 is 14 amino acids long. The germline V gene encodes CDR1 MDHEN and CDR2 SYDVKM. DNA of the CDR3: TGTGCCAGCAGCTCCCCGGGGAGCCCCTACGAGCAGTACTTC. Translated: CASSSPGSPYEQYF.